These 14 T cell receptor beta chains were sequenced from one sample in a study of cytomegalovirus exposure and HLA in healthy donors. The table came from immunoSEQ multiplex PCR; TCRdb's copy has only in-frame clones and leaves some out. The table lists some 140,000 clones, roughly 81% of them singletons. The sequenced material came from PBMCs. These receptors originate from a woman aged 25 to 39 in good health and CMV-seronegative.

The chain links TRBV30 to TRBJ1-5, with no clear D. The CDR3 has 13 residues. V lost 5 bases and J 4 bases, leaving 12 bases between the germline ends. The V gene's germline CDR1 is GTSNPN and CDR2 SVGIG (reference sequence). The chain's CDR3 is CAWDPGNNQPQHF. In DNA form, the CDR3 reads TGTGCCTGGGATCCGGGAAATAATCAGCCCCAGCATTTT.

A few counts support this clone. CDR3 in amino acids: CASSDSAGAGTGELFF. CDR3 nucleotide sequence: TGTGCCAGCAGTGACTCAGCGGGTGCGGGCACCGGGGAGCTGTTTTTT. V is TRBV6-4 and J is TRBJ2-2; TRBD2 is a possible D gene (6 bases). The V and J ends lost 0 bases and 4 bases respectively, with 12 bases between them. The length of the CDR3 is 16 residues. Germline CDR1 is MRHNA and CDR2 is SNTAGT.

This clone was counted only a few times. The chain couples TRBV6-1 to TRBJ2-1, with D possibly matching TRBD2 (6 bases). Germline CDR1 reads MNHNS; CDR2 reads SASEGT. CDR3 size: 15 residues. Trimming cost V 3 bases and J 6 bases, with 15 bases left between them. The CDR3 loop is CASSDPSAGANEQFF. The CDR3 region has the DNA TGTGCCAGCAGTGACCCTAGCGCTGGGGCCAATGAGCAGTTCTTC.

This sequence joins TRBV7-3 and TRBJ2-3; 7 nucleotides line up with TRBD1. V was pared by 6 bases and J by 6 bases, with 6 bases of the junction left unmatched. CDR1 is SGHTA, CDR2 FQGTGA, per germline. This CDR3 has 13 residues. The CDR3 reads CASSRQGADTQYF. The DNA of the CDR3 is TGTGCCAGCAGTCGACAGGGCGCGGATACGCAGTATTTT.

In its sample, this clone was seen a few times. The CDR3 sequence is CASSGTGGSYEQYF. The CDR3 DNA is TGTGCCAGCAGCGGGACAGGGGGCTCCTACGAGCAGTACTTC. V is TRBV2 and J is TRBJ2-7; 11 nucleotides match TRBD1. CDR3 length equals 14 residues. The V segment lost 6 bases and the J segment 0 bases; nucleotides outside the gene matches: 1. In germline, CDR1 is SNHLY, CDR2 FYNNEI.

The chain is built from TRBV5-1 and TRBJ2-5, with TRBD2 matching over 10 bases. Germline CDR1 is SGHRS and CDR2 is YFSETQ. J gave up 1 base and V 7 bases, and 4 bases lay outside the gene matches. The CDR3 extends over 14 amino acids. Written as DNA, the CDR3 is TGCGCCAGCGGCAGCGGGGGGGTCCAAGAGACCCAGTACTTC. Encoded protein: CASGSGGVQETQYF. The variable domain in full, completed from reference TRBV5-1 and TRBJ2-5, reads KAGVTQTPRYLIKTRGQQVTLSCSPISGHRSVSWYQQTPGQGLQFLFEYFSETQRNKGNFPGRFSGRQFSNSRSEMNVSTLELGDSALYLCASGSGGVQETQYFGPGTRLLVL.

The chain is built from TRBV5-1 and TRBJ1-2, with D uncertain. The V gene's germline CDR1 is SGHRS and CDR2 YFSETQ. The CDR3 is 14 residues long. Trimming removed 0 bases from V and 1 base from J, with 7 bases in between. CDR3: CASSLGGDNYGYTF. Here the CDR3 DNA reads TGCGCCAGCAGCTTGGGGGGAGATAACTATGGCTACACCTTC.

The chain joins TRBV4-2 to TRBJ2-5; D gene uncertain. CDR1 is LGHNA, CDR2 YNFKEQ, per germline. V lost 2 bases and J 5 bases, leaving 15 bases between the germline ends. CDR3 size: 15 residues. The CDR3 spells CASSQNLVNLETQYF. The CDR3 DNA reads as TGTGCCAGCAGCCAAAACCTGGTAAACTTGGAGACCCAGTACTTC.

In this sample, this clone turned up a few times. This chain links TRBV19 with TRBJ2-2, with 7 bases identical to TRBD1. This CDR3 has 13 amino acids. The germline gives CDR1 LNHDA, CDR2 SQIVND (reference sequence). V was pared by 10 bases and J by 3 bases, with 5 bases of the junction left unmatched. The CDR3 loop is CATSTGHTGELFF. The CDR3 DNA is TGTGCCACTTCGACAGGGCACACCGGGGAGCTGTTTTTT.

The V call is TRBV7-3, the J call TRBJ2-1; D might be TRBD2 (6 bases). The CDR3 consists of 15 residues. CDR1 and CDR2 from the germline V gene are SGHTA and FQGTGA. V was clipped by 5 bases and J by 6 bases, with 17 bases between them. This CDR3 reads CASSVRDAGGNEQFF. The CDR3, as DNA: TGTGCCAGCAGCGTCCGGGACGCCGGGGGCAATGAGCAGTTCTTC.

The V and J genes are TRBV4-3 and TRBJ2-1; TRBD2 matches 8 bases. Germline values: CDR1 LGHNA, CDR2 YSLEER. V lost 1 base and J lost 8; bases outside the gene matches: 7. CDR3 length equals 15 residues. This CDR3 reads CASSQATGGGYEQFF. In DNA form, the CDR3 reads TGCGCCAGCAGCCAAGCAACCGGGGGGGGGTATGAGCAGTTCTTC.

The genes are TRBV7-9 and TRBJ1-2; TRBD1 matches at 8 bases. This CDR3 is 15 amino acids long. V shed 5 bases and J 2 bases; nucleotides not matched to a gene: 7. Germline CDR1 reads SEHNR; CDR2 reads FQNEAQ (reference sequence). CDR3 sequence: CASSTWTGKNYGYTF. CDR3 coding DNA: TGTGCCAGCAGCACCTGGACAGGGAAAAACTATGGCTACACCTTC.

The rearrangement uses TRBV6-1 and TRBJ1-5; no clear D. This CDR3 spans 14 amino acids. The V end was cut by 2 bases, the J end by 2 bases, with 7 bases between. Germline CDR1 and CDR2: MNHNS and SASEGT. Here the CDR3 reads CASSESSGNQPQHF. The CDR3 nucleotides read TGTGCCAGCAGTGAATCGTCTGGCAATCAGCCCCAGCATTTT.

The gene calls are TRBV7-2 and TRBJ1-4; 9 bases align to TRBD1. Germline values: CDR1 SGHTA, CDR2 FQGNSA. J lost 6 bases, V lost 2 bases, and 1 base had no gene match. The length of the CDR3 is 14 residues. The CDR3 region has the DNA TGTGCCAGCAGCTTATGGACAGGGGATGAAAAACTGTTTTTT. It translates to CASSLWTGDEKLFF.